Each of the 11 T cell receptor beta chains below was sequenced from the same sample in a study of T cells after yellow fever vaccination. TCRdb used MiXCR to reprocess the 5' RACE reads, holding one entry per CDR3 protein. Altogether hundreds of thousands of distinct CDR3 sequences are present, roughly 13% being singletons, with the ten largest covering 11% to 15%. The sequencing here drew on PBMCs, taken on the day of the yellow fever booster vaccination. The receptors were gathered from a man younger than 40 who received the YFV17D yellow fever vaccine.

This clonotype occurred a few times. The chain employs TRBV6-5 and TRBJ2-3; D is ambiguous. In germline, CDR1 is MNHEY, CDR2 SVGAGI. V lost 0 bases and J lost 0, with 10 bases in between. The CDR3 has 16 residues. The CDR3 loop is CASSYSREVSTDTQYF. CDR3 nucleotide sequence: TGTGCCAGCAGTTACTCGAGAGAGGTCAGCACAGATACGCAGTATTTT.

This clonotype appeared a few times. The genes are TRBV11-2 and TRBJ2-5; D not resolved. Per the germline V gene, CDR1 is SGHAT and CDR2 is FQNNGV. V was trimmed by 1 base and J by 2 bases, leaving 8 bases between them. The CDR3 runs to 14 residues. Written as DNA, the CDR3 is TGTGCCAGCAGCTTAGTCCTACAGCAAGAGACCCAGTACTTC. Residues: CASSLVLQQETQYF.

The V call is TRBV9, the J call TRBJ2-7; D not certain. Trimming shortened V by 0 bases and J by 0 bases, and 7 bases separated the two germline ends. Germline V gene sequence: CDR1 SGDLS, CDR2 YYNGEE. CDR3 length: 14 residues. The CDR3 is CASSVGGNSYEQYF. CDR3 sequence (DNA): TGTGCCAGCAGCGTAGGGGGAAACTCCTACGAGCAGTACTTC.

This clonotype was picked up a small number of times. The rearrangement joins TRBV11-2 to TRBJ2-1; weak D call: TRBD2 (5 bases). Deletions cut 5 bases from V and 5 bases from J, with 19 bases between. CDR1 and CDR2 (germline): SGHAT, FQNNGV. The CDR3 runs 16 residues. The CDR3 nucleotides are TGTGCCAGCAGCAAAGTGGAGAGGGCCCTGGACAATGAGCAGTTCTTC. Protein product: CASSKVERALDNEQFF.

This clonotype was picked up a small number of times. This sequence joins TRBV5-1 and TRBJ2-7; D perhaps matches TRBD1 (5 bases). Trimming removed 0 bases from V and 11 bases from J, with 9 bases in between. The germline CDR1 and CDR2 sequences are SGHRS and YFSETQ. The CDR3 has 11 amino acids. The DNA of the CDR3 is TGCGCCAGCAGCTTGGAAGGGGCGAAGTACTTC. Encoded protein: CASSLEGAKYF.

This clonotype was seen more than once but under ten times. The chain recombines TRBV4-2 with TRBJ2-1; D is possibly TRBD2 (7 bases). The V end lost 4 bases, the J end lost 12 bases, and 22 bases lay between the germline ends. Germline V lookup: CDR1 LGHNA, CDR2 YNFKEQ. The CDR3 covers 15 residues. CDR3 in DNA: TGTGCCAGCAGCCTCCACGCGCTTAAGCGGGACACGCAGTTCTTC. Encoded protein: CASSLHALKRDTQFF.

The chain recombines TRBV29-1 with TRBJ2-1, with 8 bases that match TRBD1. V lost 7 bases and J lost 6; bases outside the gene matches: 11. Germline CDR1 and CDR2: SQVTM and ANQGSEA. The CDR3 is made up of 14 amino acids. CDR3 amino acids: CSGGDRGIGNEQFF. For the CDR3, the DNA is TGCAGCGGTGGAGACAGGGGAATTGGCAATGAGCAGTTCTTC.

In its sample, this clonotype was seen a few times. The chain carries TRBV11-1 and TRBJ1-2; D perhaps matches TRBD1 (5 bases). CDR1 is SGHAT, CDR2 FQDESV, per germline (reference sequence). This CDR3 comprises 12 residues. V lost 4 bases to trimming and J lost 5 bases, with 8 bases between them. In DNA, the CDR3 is TGTGCCAGCAGCTCGACAGCGTATGGCTACACCTTC. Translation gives CASSSTAYGYTF.

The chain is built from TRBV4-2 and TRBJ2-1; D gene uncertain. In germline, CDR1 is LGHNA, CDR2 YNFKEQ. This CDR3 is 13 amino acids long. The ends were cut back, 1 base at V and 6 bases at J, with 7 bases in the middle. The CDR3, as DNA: TGTGCCAGCAGCCAAGGTGAAGCCAATGAGCAGTTCTTC. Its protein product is CASSQGEANEQFF.

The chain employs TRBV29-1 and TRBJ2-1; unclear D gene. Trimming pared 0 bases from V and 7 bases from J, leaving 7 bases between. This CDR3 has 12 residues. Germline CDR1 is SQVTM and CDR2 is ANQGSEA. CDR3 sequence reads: CSVEDSRNEQFF. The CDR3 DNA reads TGCAGCGTTGAAGACAGCCGGAATGAGCAGTTCTTC.

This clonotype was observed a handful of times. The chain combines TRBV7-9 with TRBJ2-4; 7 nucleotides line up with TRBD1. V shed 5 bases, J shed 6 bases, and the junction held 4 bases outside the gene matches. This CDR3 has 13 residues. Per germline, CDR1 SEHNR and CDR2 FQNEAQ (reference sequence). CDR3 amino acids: CASSPRGINIQYF. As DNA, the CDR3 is TGTGCCAGCAGCCCCAGGGGGATAAACATTCAGTACTTC.